These T cell receptor beta chains were read from a single sample in a study of blood T cell repertoires in COVID-19. Using immunoSEQ multiplex PCR, the repertoire was profiled, and TCRdb retains in-frame clones only, with some absent. The table shows around 280,000 clones, with 70% to 90% occurring only once. Sequences were obtained from PBMCs or T cells enriched from blood (not recorded which). These TCRs come from a woman aged 40 to 50 who had recovered from COVID-19. CDR3s include the opening cysteine and the closing phenylalanine or tryptophan. The D gene is left open where the match is weak. Some rows mark clone size as missing; the rest say once, few, many or name a class of expanded clone.

TRBV27	.	.	TRBJ1-1	TGTGCCAGCAGTTTACGCGGGACTGAAGCTTTCTTT	CASSLRGTEAFF
TRBV3-1/TRBV3-2	.	.	TRBJ2-3	TGTGCCAGCAGCCAAGAGGGGGCGGCCCCGGATACGCAGTATTTT	CASSQEGAAPDTQYF
TRBV13	TRBD2	.	TRBJ2-7	TGTGCCAGCAGCTTATCGGCTAGCGGGAGCTACGAGCAGTACTTC	CASSLSASGSYEQYF
TRBV7-9	.	.	TRBJ2-1	TGTGCCAGCAGCTTTTTTCGGACTTCTACGGATGAGCAGTTCTTC	CASSFFRTSTDEQFF
TRBV28	TRBD1	.	TRBJ1-1	TGTGCCAGCAGTCTGACAGGGCGCATGAACACTGAAGCTTTCTTT	CASSLTGRMNTEAFF
TRBV4-1	.	few	TRBJ2-1	TGCGCCAGCAGCCAAGAGACTAGGGTCAATGAGCAGTTCTTC	CASSQETRVNEQFF
TRBV5-6	.	.	TRBJ2-3	TGTGCCAGCAGCCAGGGAAACTTGGGAGATACGCAGTATTTT	CASSQGNLGDTQYF
TRBV24-1	TRBD2	.	TRBJ2-7	TGTGCCACCAGTGATCCTGGGGGGGTGGCCCACGAGCAGTACTTC	CATSDPGGVAHEQYF
TRBV6-5	.	.	TRBJ1-1	TGTGCCAGCAGTCCTAATGACACCCCGAACACTGAAGCTTTCTTT	CASSPNDTPNTEAFF
TRBV3-1/TRBV3-2	.	.	TRBJ2-5	TGTGCCAGCAGCCGACTAGACCAAGAGACCCAGTACTTC	CASSRLDQETQYF
TRBV24-1	TRBD1	.	TRBJ2-5	TGTGCCACCAGTGACCAAACAGGGGGCGAGATGGGGACCCAGTACTTC	CATSDQTGGEMGTQYF
TRBV7-8	.	.	TRBJ2-1	TGTGCCAGCAGCTTGGTTCCCCTAGCGCACTCCTACAATGAGCAGTTCTTC	CASSLVPLAHSYNEQFF
TRBV19	TRBD2	many	TRBJ2-7	TGTGCCAGTTTGGGAGCGGGAGGCCACGAGCAGTACTTC	CASLGAGGHEQYF
TRBV15	.	.	TRBJ1-5	TGTGCCACCGCGAGGGTAGGTCAGCCCCAGCATTTT	CATARVGQPQHF
TRBV3-1/TRBV3-2	TRBD1	.	TRBJ1-4	TGTGCCAGCCGCAGGGGGGTTGAAAAACTGTTTTTT	CASRRGVEKLFF
TRBV27	.	.	TRBJ2-7	TGTGCCAGCAGTTTCCGGGACGAGCAGTACTTC	CASSFRDEQYF
TRBV28	.	once	TRBJ1-4	TGTGCCAGTCAGGGTTGGGATGAAAAACTGTTTTTT	CASQGWDEKLFF
TRBV27	TRBD1	once	TRBJ1-2	TGTGCCAGCAGCAAGGACAGGAGAGATGGCTACACCTTC	CASSKDRRDGYTF
TRBV19	.	.	TRBJ1-1	TGTGCCAGTAGTCCCCGGGGTCCACGCTCTGAAGCTTTCTTT	CASSPRGPRSEAFF
TRBV4-3	.	.	TRBJ1-1	TGCGCCAGCAGCCAAGAAAGGCGGGGAACTGAAGCTTTCTTT	CASSQERRGTEAFF
TRBV28	TRBD2	few	TRBJ2-7	TGTGCCAGCAGAAGTAGCGGGGGATCCTACGAGCAGTACTTC	CASRSSGGSYEQYF
TRBV27	.	.	TRBJ1-5	TGTGCCAGCAGTTTGAAGGAGAGGCAGCCCCAGCATTTT	CASSLKERQPQHF
TRBV24-1	.	once	TRBJ1-4	TGTGCCACCCAGGGTGTGGGGAATGAAAAACTGTTTTTT	CATQGVGNEKLFF
TRBV5-1	.	.	TRBJ2-7	TGCGCCAGCAGCTTGGAAGCGGCCATTTACGGCGAGCAGTACTTC	CASSLEAAIYGEQYF
TRBV7-3	TRBD2	.	TRBJ2-1	TGTGCCAGCAGCTTAAGGGTAGCGGGAGGGGTCGGGGAGCAGTTCTTC	CASSLRVAGGVGEQFF
TRBV28	.	.	TRBJ2-2	TGTGCCAGCTCTGCGGCGGGGTTTCGGACCGGGGAGCTGTTTTTT	CASSAAGFRTGELFF
TRBV4-3	.	once	TRBJ1-4	TGCGCCAGCAGCCAAAAACCAACCGGGAGGGATGAAAAACTGTTTTTT	CASSQKPTGRDEKLFF
TRBV20-1	.	.	TRBJ1-2	TGCAGTGCGGAGGGGAGTCGCGGCTACACCTTC	CSAEGSRGYTF
TRBV5-6	.	.	TRBJ1-4	TGTGCCAGCAGCTTGGGCCAGGTAAGTGAAAAACTGTTTTTT	CASSLGQVSEKLFF
TRBV27	.	once	TRBJ2-7	TGTGCCAGCAGTAGGCCCGGGGAGTACGTATACTCCTACGAGCAGTACTTC	CASSRPGEYVYSYEQYF
TRBV3-1/TRBV3-2	.	.	TRBJ1-3	TGTGCCAGCAGCCAAGATTCGGGCAGGGGTTATAACACCATATATTTT	CASSQDSGRGYNTIYF
TRBV12-3/TRBV12-4	TRBD2	.	TRBJ2-3	TGTGCCAGCAGCCGACTAGCAACAGATACGCAGTATTTT	CASSRLATDTQYF
TRBV10-3	.	.	TRBJ1-1	TGTGCTCACACCCGCGGCATGAACACTGAAGCTTTCTTT	CAHTRGMNTEAFF
TRBV19	.	.	TRBJ1-2	TGTGCCAGTAGTATACCCAGGACGGGAGACTATGGCTACACCTTC	CASSIPRTGDYGYTF
TRBV9	.	.	TRBJ2-5	TGTGCCAGCAGCCCGGGACAAGAGACCCAGTACTTC	CASSPGQETQYF
TRBV6-4	.	.	TRBJ1-5	TGTGCCAGCAGTGACTCGTTCAGGGCGGATCAGCCCCAGCATTTT	CASSDSFRADQPQHF
TRBV7-3	.	few	TRBJ2-3	TGTGCCAGCAGCCTTTCCCTGGGCTGGTCAGATACGCAGTATTTT	CASSLSLGWSDTQYF
TRBV7-2	.	.	TRBJ1-3	TGTGCCAGCAGCTTAGACAGCCCCGCTCGAGGAAACACCATATATTTT	CASSLDSPARGNTIYF
TRBV5-1	TRBD2	.	TRBJ2-1	TGCGCCACGGGACTAGCGGGAGGAGGGACCTACAATGAGCAGTTCTTC	CATGLAGGGTYNEQFF
TRBV27	.	.	TRBJ1-4	TGTGCCAGCAGGGACAGACTTAATGAAAAACTGTTTTTT	CASRDRLNEKLFF
TRBV4-1	.	.	TRBJ2-7	TGCGCCAGCAGCCAGGACTATCAAGGCGAGCAGTACTTC	CASSQDYQGEQYF
TRBV9	.	.	TRBJ1-2	TGTGCCAGCATAGCGCTCGGGTGGGGGGTGTTCAACTATGGCTACACCTTC	CASIALGWGVFNYGYTF
TRBV5-1	TRBD1	.	TRBJ1-1	TGCGCCAGCAGCGGAAGGACAGGGGGATACACTGAAGCTTTCTTT	CASSGRTGGYTEAFF
TRBV4-3	TRBD1	.	TRBJ2-3	TGCGCCAGCAGCCTCGGGACAGCTAGCACAGATACGCAGTATTTT	CASSLGTASTDTQYF
TRBV2	.	.	TRBJ2-1	TGTGCCAGCAGTGCTGACGGGAGTAACTATGAGCAGTTCTTC	CASSADGSNYEQFF
TRBV7-3	.	few	TRBJ1-1	TGTGCCAGCAGCTTAGGCATGAACACTGAAGCTTTCTTT	CASSLGMNTEAFF